The T cell receptor (beta chain) under discussion was sequenced for a study of regulatory and conventional T cells in RAG deficiency. Whole-study results and caveats: In Omenn syndrome, Treg and Tconv repertoires overlapped >75%.

Blood CD4+ CD25-low CD127-high conventional T cells supplied the genomic DNA template. A note on this clone: The antigen remains unidentified.

Profiling relied on immunoSEQ multiplex PCR, and the TCRdb table lists in-frame clones only, not all of them. The sample yields 20,000 to 25,000 clones, 90% to 95% seen once. This same sample was also taken into another study, of regulatory T cells. That source notes: Primers: 52 TRBV forward and 13 TRBJ reverse.

This sequence was found in a human donor in good health. The sample comprised CD4+ T cells sorted from blood.

The CDR3 sequence is CACGTSGGPTGELFF. In DNA form, the CDR3 reads TGTGCCTGCGGGACTAGCGGGGGTCCCACCGGGGAGCTGTTTTTT. This sequence joins TRBV30 and TRBJ2-2, with 14 bases that match TRBD2. CDR3 length equals 15 residues. V trimming: 6 bases; J trimming: 4 bases; junction bases outside the gene matches: 4. Germline CDR1 is GTSNPN and CDR2 is SVGIG (reference sequence).